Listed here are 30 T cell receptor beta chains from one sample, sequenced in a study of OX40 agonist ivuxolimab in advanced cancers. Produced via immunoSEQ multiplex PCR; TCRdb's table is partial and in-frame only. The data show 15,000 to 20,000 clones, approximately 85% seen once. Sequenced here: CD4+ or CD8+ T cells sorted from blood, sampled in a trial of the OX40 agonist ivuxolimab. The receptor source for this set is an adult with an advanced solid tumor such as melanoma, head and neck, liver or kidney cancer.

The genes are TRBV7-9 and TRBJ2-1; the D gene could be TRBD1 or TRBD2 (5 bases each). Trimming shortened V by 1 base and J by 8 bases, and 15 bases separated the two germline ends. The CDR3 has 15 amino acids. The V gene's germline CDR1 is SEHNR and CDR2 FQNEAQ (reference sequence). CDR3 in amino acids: CASSLGGRSSDEQFF. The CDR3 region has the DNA TGTGCCAGCAGCTTAGGGGGACGGAGTAGTGATGAGCAGTTCTTC.

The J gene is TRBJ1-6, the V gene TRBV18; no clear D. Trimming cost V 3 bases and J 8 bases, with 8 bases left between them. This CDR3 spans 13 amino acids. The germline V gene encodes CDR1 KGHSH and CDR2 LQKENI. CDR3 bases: TGTGCCAGCTCACCGGCGGTTTATTCACCCCTCCACTTT. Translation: CASSPAVYSPLHF.

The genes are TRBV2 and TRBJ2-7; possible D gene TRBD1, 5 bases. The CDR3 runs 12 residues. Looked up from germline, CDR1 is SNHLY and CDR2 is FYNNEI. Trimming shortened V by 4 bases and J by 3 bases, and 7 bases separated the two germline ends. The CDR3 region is CASSGGSYEQYF. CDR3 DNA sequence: TGTGCCAGCAGTGGGGGCAGCTACGAGCAGTACTTC.

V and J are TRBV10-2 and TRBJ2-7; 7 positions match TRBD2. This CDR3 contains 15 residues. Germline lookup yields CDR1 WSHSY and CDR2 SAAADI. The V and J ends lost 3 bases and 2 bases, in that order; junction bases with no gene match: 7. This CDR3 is CASSDGPSGTYEQYF. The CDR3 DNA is TGCGCCAGCAGTGATGGTCCTAGCGGAACCTACGAGCAGTACTTC.

The CDR3 loop is CASSLAWPAGGSYEQYF. As DNA, the CDR3 is TGTGCCAGCAGCTTGGCCTGGCCGGCAGGGGGTTCCTACGAGCAGTACTTC. The chain carries TRBV5-5 and TRBJ2-7; the match to TRBD1 covers 7 bases. Germline V gene data show CDR1 as SGHKS and CDR2 as YYEKEE (reference sequence). The CDR3 sequence is 17 residues long. Trimming removed 0 bases from V and 1 base from J; junction bases left unmatched: 10. The complete variable domain, with remaining parts taken from reference TRBV5-5 and TRBJ2-7, reads DAGVTQSPTHLIKTRGQQVTLRCSPISGHKSVSWYQQVLGQGPQFIFQYYEKEERGRGNFPDRFSARQFPNYSSELNVNALLLGDSALYLCASSLAWPAGGSYEQYFGPGTRLTVT.

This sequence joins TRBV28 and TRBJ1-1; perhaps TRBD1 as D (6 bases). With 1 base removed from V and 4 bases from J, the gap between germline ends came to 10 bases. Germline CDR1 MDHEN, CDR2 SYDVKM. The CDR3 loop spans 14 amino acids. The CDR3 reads CASSLSQGSTEAFF. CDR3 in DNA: TGTGCCAGCAGTTTATCACAGGGAAGCACTGAAGCTTTCTTT.

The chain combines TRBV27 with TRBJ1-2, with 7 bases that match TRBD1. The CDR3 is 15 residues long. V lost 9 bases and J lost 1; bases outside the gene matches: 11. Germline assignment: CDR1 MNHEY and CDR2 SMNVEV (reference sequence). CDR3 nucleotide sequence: TGTGCCAGTGCGTCTTTGACAGGGATTAACTATGGCTACACCTTC. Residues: CASASLTGINYGYTF.

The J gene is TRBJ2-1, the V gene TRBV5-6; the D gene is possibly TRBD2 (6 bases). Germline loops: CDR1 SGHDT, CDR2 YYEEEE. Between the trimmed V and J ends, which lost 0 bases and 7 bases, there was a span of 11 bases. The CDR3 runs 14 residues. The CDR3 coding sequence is TGTGCCAGCAGCTTGGGACTAGTCTTGAATGAGCAGTTCTTC. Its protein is CASSLGLVLNEQFF. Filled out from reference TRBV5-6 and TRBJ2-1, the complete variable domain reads DAGVTQSPTHLIKTRGQQVTLRCSPKSGHDTVSWYQQALGQGPQFIFQYYEEEERQRGNFPDRFSGHQFPNYSSELNVNALLLGDSALYLCASSLGLVLNEQFFGPGTRLTVL.

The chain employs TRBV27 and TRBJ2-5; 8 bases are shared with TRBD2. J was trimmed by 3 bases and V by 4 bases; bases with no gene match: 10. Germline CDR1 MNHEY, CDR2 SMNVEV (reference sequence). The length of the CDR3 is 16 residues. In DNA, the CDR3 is TGTGCCAGCAGTTCCGAGGGAGCGGGAGCCAAAGAGACCCAGTACTTC. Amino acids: CASSSEGAGAKETQYF.

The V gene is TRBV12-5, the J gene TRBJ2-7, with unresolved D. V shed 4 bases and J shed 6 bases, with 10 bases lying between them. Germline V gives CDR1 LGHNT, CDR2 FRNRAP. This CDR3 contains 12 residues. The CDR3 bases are TGTGCTAGTGGTTGGGCCTCCGCCGAGCAGTACTTC. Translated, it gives CASGWASAEQYF. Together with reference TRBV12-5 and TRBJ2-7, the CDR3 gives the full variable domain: DARVTQTPRHKVTEMGQEVTMRCQPILGHNTVFWYRQTMMQGLELLAYFRNRAPLDDSGMPKDRFSAEMPDATLATLKIQPSEPRDSAVYFCASGWASAEQYFGPGTRLTVT.

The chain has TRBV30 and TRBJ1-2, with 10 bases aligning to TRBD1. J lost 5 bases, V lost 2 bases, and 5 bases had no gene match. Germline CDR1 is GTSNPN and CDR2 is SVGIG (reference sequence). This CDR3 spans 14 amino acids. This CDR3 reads CAWSPGQGGYGYTF. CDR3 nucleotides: TGTGCCTGGAGTCCTGGACAGGGGGGGTATGGCTACACCTTC.

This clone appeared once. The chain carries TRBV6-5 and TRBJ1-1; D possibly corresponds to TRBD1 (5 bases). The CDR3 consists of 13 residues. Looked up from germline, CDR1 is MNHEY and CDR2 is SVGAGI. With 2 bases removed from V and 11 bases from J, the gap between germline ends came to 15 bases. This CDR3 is CASSYGQGMEAFF. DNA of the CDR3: TGTGCCAGCAGTTACGGGCAGGGAATGGAGGCTTTCTTT.

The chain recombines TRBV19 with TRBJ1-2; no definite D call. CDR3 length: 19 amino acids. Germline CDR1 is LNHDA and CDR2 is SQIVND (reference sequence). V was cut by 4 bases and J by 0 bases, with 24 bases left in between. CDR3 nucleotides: TGTGCCAGTAGTAGCCCGGGGAGGACGTATAACTCGGCTAACTATGGCTACACCTTC. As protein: CASSSPGRTYNSANYGYTF.

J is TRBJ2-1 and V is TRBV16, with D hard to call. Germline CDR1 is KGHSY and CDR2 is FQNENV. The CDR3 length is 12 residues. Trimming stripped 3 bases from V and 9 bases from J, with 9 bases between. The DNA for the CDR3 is TGTGCCAGCAGCCAGACGGCCAGTGAGCAGTTCTTC. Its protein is CASSQTASEQFF.

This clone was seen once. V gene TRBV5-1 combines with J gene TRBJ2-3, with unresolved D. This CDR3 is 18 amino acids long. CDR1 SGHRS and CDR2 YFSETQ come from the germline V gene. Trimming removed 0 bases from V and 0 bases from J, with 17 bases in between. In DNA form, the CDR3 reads TGCGCCAGCAGCTTGGGACCCCCGACTGGAACTAGCACAGATACGCAGTATTTT. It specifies CASSLGPPTGTSTDTQYF.

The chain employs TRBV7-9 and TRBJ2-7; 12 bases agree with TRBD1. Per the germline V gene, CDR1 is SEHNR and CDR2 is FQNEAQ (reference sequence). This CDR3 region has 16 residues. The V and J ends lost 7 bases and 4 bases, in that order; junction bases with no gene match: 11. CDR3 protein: CASNPLRDRGQYEQYF. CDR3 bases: TGTGCCAGCAACCCCCTCCGGGACAGGGGGCAATACGAGCAGTACTTC.

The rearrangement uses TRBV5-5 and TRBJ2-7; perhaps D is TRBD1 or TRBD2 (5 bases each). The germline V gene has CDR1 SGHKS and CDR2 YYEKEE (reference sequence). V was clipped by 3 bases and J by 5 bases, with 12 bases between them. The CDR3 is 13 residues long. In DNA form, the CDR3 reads TGTGCCAGCAGCTGGGGACCGATCAACGAGCAGTACTTC. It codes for CASSWGPINEQYF.

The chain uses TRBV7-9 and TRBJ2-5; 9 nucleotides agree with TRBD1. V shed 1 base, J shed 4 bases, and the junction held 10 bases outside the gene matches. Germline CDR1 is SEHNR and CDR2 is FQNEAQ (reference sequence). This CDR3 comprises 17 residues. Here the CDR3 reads CASSLVVGQGLGETQYF. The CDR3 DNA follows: TGTGCCAGCAGCTTAGTAGTCGGACAGGGGTTGGGAGAGACCCAGTACTTC.

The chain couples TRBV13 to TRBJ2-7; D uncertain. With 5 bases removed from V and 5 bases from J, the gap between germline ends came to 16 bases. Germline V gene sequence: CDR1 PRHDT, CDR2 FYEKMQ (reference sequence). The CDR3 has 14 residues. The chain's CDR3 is CASSNLLGSDEQYF. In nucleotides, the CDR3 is TGTGCCAGCAGCAACTTGCTTGGGTCGGACGAGCAGTACTTC.

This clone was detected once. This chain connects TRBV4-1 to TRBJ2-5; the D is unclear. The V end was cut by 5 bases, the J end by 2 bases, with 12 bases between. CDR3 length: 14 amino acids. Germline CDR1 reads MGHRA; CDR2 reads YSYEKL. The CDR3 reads CASSRPDGQETQYF. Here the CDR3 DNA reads TGCGCCAGCAGCAGACCGGACGGACAAGAGACCCAGTACTTC.

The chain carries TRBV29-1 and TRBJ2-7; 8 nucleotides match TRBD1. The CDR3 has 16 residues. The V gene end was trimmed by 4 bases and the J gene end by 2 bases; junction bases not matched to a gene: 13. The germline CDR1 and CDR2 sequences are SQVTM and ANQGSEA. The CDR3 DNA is TGCAGCGTTGGCGGGGCTGAGGGGACAGGTCCCTACGAGCAGTACTTC. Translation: CSVGGAEGTGPYEQYF.

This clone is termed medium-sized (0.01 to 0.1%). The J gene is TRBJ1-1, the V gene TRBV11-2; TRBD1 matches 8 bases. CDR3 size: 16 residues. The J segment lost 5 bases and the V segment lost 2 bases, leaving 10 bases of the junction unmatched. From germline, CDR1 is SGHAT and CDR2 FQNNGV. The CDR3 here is CASSLHQGAYGTEAFF. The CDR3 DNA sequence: TGTGCCAGCAGCTTACACCAGGGGGCCTATGGGACTGAAGCTTTCTTT.

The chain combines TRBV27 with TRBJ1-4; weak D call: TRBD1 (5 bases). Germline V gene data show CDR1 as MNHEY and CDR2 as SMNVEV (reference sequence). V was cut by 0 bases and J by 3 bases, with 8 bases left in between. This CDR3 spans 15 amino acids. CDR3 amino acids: CASSLSPGANEKLFF. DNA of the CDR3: TGTGCCAGCAGTTTATCTCCGGGGGCTAATGAAAAACTGTTTTTT.

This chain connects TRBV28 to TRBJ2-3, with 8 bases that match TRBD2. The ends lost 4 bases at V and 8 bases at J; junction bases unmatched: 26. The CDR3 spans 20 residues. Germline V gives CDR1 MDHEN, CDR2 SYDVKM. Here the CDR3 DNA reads TGTGCCAGCAGTTCCCTCGCCCCCACGGCTGCGCGGGAGGCGCGGGGTACGCAGTATTTT. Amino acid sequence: CASSSLAPTAAREARGTQYF.

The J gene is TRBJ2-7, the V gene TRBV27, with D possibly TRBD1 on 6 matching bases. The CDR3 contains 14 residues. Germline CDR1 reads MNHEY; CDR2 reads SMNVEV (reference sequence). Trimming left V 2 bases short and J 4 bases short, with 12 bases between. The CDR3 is CASSLAGAKYEQYF. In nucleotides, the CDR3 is TGTGCCAGCAGTTTAGCAGGGGCCAAATACGAGCAGTACTTC.

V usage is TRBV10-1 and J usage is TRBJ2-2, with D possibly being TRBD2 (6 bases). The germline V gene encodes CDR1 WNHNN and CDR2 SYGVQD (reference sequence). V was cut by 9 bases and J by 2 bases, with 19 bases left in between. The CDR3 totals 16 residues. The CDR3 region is CARQPGTPVNTGELFF. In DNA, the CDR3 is TGCGCCAGGCAACCCGGGACTCCGGTCAACACCGGGGAGCTGTTTTTT.

CDR3 in amino acids: CASSYSGTGTGGELFF. The CDR3 DNA is TGTGCCAGCAGTTACTCCGGGACAGGGACCGGCGGGGAGCTGTTTTTT. This sequence joins TRBV6-5 and TRBJ2-2; 9 bases match TRBD1. The germline gives CDR1 MNHEY, CDR2 SVGAGI. The CDR3 is made up of 16 amino acids. The J segment lost 7 bases and the V segment lost 0 bases, leaving 6 bases of the junction unmatched.

Written as DNA, the CDR3 is TGTGCCAGCAGCTTAGGTCGGACCGGGGAGCTGTTTTTT. Translation gives CASSLGRTGELFF. J is TRBJ2-2 and V is TRBV28; D not certain. CDR3 length equals 13 residues. Trimming removed 6 bases from V and 5 bases from J, with 10 bases in between. Germline CDR1 reads MDHEN; CDR2 reads SYDVKM.

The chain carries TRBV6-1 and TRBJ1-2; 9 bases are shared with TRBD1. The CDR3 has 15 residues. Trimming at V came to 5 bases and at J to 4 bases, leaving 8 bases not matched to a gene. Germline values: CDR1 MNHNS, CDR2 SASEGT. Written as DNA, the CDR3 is TGTGCCAGCAGTCCCCGGACAGGGGAGGGCTATGGCTACACCTTC. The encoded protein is CASSPRTGEGYGYTF.

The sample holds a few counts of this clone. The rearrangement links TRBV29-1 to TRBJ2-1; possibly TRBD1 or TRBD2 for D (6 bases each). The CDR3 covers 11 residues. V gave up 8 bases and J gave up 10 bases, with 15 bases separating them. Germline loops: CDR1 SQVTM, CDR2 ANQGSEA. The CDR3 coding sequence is TGCAGCACATCCGTGGGGGGCGAGCAGTTCTTC. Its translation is CSTSVGGEQFF.